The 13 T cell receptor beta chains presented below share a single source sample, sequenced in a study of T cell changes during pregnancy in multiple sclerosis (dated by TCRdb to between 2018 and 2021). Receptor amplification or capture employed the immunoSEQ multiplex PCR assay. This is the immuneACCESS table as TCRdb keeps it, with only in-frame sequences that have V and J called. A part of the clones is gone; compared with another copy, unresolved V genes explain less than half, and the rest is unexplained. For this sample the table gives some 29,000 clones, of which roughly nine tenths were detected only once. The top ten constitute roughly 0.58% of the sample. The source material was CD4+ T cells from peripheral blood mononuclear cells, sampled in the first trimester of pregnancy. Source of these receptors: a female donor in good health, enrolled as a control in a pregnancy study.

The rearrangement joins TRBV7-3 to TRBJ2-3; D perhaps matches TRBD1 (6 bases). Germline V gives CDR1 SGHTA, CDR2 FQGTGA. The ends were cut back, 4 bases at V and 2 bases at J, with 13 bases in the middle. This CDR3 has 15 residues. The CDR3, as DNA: TGTGCCAGCAGCTCAGGGGCCGGGGTCACAGATACGCAGTATTTT. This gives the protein CASSSGAGVTDTQYF.

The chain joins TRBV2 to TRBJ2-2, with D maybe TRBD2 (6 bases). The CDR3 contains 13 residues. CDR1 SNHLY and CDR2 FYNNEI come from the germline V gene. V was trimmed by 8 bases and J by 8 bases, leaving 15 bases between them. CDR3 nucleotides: TGTGCCAGCCAGGGTCTAGCGTCAGGGGAGCTGTTTTTT. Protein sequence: CASQGLASGELFF.

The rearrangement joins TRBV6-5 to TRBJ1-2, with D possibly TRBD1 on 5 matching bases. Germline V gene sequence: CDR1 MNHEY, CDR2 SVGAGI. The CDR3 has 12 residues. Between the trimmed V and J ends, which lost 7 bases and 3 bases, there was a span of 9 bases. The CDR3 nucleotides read TGTGCCAGCAAGGCACAGGACTATGGCTACACCTTC. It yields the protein CASKAQDYGYTF.

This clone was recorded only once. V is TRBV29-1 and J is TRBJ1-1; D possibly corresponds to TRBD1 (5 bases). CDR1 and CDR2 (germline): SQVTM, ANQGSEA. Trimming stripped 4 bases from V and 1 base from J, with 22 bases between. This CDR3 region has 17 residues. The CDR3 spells CSVGVSGDHPKNTEAFF. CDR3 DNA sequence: TGCAGCGTTGGAGTTTCGGGGGACCACCCAAAGAACACTGAAGCTTTCTTT.

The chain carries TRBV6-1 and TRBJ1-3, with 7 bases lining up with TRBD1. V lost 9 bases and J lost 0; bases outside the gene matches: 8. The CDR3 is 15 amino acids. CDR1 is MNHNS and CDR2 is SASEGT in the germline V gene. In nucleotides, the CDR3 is TGTGCCAGTTGGCGTGGGGACAGCTCTGGAAACACCATATATTTT. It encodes CASWRGDSSGNTIYF.

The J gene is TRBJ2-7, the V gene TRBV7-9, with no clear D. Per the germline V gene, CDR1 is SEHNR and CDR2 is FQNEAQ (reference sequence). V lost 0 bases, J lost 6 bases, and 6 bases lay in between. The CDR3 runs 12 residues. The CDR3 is CASSLAPLEQYF. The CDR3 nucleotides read TGTGCCAGCAGCTTAGCCCCCCTCGAGCAGTACTTC.

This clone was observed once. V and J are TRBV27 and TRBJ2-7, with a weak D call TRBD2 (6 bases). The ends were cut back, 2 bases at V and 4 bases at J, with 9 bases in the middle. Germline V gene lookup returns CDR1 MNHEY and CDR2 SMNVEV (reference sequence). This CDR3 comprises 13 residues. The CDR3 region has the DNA TGTGCCAGCAGTTTAGGAGGGCAATACGAGCAGTACTTC. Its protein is CASSLGGQYEQYF.

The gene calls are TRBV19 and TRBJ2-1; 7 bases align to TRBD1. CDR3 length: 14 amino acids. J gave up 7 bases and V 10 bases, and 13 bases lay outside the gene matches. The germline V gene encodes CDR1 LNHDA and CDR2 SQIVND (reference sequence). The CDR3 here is CATRYGTEGNEQFF. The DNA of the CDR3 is TGTGCCACCAGATACGGGACAGAGGGTAATGAGCAGTTCTTC.

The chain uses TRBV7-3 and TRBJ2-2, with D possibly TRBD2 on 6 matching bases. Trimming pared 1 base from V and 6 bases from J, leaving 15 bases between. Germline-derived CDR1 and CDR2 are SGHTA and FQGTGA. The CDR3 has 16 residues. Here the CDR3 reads CASSLITPGVAGELFF. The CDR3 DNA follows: TGTGCCAGCAGCTTAATTACCCCGGGGGTAGCCGGGGAGCTGTTTTTT.

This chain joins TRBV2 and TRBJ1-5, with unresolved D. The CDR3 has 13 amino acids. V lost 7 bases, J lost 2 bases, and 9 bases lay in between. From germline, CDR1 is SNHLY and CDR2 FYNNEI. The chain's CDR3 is CASTVSGNQPQHF. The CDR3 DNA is TGTGCCAGCACGGTTAGTGGCAATCAGCCCCAGCATTTT.

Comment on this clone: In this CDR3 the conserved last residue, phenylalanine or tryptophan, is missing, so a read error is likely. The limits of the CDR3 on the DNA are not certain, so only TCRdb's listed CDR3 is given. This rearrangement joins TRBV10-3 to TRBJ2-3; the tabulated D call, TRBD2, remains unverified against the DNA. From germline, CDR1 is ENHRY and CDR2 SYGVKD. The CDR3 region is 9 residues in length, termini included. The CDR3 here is CAINNAGDG.

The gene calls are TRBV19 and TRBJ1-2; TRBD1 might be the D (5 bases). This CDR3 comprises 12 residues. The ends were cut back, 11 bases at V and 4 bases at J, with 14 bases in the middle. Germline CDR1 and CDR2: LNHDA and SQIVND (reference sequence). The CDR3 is CAATRRGYGYTF. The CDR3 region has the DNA TGTGCCGCTACGAGGAGGGGCTATGGCTACACCTTC.

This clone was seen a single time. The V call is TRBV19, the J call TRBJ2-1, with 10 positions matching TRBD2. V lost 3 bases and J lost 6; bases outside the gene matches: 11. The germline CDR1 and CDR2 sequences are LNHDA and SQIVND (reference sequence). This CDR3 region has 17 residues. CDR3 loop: CASSIRVGLAGANEQFF. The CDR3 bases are TGTGCCAGTAGTATTAGGGTAGGGCTAGCGGGAGCCAATGAGCAGTTCTTC.